This T cell receptor (beta chain) was captured in a study of neurological immune-mediated disorders. A total of 2 million PBMCs stored at -80 degrees C provided the unsorted libraries. One entry per CDR3 protein results from TCRdb running MiXCR on the 5' RACE reads. The sample yields roughly 120,000 distinct CDR3 sequences, 3.2% seen once. Study-level results: Multiple sclerosis patients had less TCR clonal expansion than even healthy controls, unlike HTLV-1-associated myelopathy.

This clonotype was seen repeatedly, ten times or more. What it binds is not known. CDR3 size: 18 residues. Trimming left V 3 bases short and J 0 bases short, with 17 bases between. The receptor was isolated from a woman aged 25-40 years with multiple sclerosis. This chain connects TRBV12-3 or TRBV12-4 to TRBJ2-2; tentative D call: TRBD1 (5 bases). The sample taken for sequencing was PBMCs. The CDR3 DNA reads TGTGCCAGCAGTTTTATTATGTCGAGACAGTCGAACACCGGGGAGCTGTTTTTT. Its protein product is CASSFIMSRQSNTGELFF.